Sequencing of this TCR beta chain was carried out in a study of cytomegalovirus exposure and HLA in healthy donors. Across the study: Prior work identified around 120 million unique TCR beta sequences in around 170 million T cells. Findings and limits, study-wide: Later on, a genetic analysis was performed. It linked a missense variant in DCLRE1C with V- and J-gene trimming of TCR beta. The study assumed roughly uniform donor sequencing depth for presence/absence analyses.

PCR primers comprised 60 Vbeta and 13 Jbeta primers. This table comes from immunoSEQ multiplex PCR, and its TCRdb copy is limited to in-frame clones, with some not included. The sample table sets out under 200,000 clones. As for this clone: Its antigen is unknown.

The V segment lost 0 bases and the J segment 5 bases; nucleotides outside the gene matches: 7. Germline assignment: CDR1 MGHRA and CDR2 YSYEKL. The CDR3 spans 19 residues. Sequencing input: PBMCs. V usage is TRBV4-1 and J usage is TRBJ2-2; 15 nucleotides match TRBD2. The source of this sequence is a man in his thirties or forties in good health and CMV-seronegative. The CDR3 nucleotides are TGCGCCAGCAGCCAAGATATTGGACTAGCGGGGGGGCTTACCGGGGAGCTGTTTTTT. It encodes CASSQDIGLAGGLTGELFF.